Shown below are 25 T cell receptor beta chains from a single sample sequenced in a study of control samples from healthy donors and cancer patients. TCRdb's table, derived via immunoSEQ multiplex PCR, lists solely in-frame clones and lacks some. Here the sample spans roughly 12,000 clones, around 94% being singletons. Material for sequencing was PBMCs. The receptor source for this set is a man aged 65-85 years with head and neck cancer.

This clone has just one count. This rearrangement joins TRBV5-1 to TRBJ1-2; D unclear. The CDR3 runs 13 residues. Germline V gives CDR1 SGHRS, CDR2 YFSETQ. Trimming cost V 1 base and J 8 bases, with 12 bases left between them. The CDR3 region is CASSLSEWAGYTF. The CDR3 nucleotides are TGCGCCAGCAGCTTGTCAGAATGGGCGGGCTACACCTTC.

In DNA form, the CDR3 reads TGTGCCAGTAGTCTCAGGGGGCCCCAAGGCAAAGCTTTCTTT. It is translated as CASSLRGPQGKAFF. This sequence joins TRBV19 and TRBJ1-1; 8 bases map to TRBD1. The CDR3 extends over 14 amino acids. Trimming cost V 5 bases and J 9 bases; bases outside gene matches: 11. Germline V gene lookup returns CDR1 LNHDA and CDR2 SQIVND (reference sequence). The full variable domain, in which reference TRBV19 and TRBJ1-1 provide the parts outside the CDR3, is DGGITQSPKYLFRKEGQNVTLSCEQNLNHDAMYWYRQDPGQGLRLIYYSQIVNDFQKGDIAEGYSVSREKKESFPLTVTSAQKNPTAFYLCASSLRGPQGKAFFGQGTRLTVV.

This rearrangement joins TRBV28 to TRBJ2-3, with D unresolved. Germline CDR1 and CDR2: MDHEN and SYDVKM. CDR3 length: 14 amino acids. V was cut by 10 bases and J by 6 bases, with 20 bases left in between. This CDR3 reads CATDWGLDRDTQYF. The DNA of the CDR3 is TGTGCCACTGATTGGGGTCTGGACCGTGATACGCAGTATTTT.

The V call is TRBV19, the J call TRBJ1-3, with a tentative D call TRBD1 (6 bases). The germline CDR1 and CDR2 sequences are LNHDA and SQIVND (reference sequence). The CDR3 is 15 amino acids. With 5 bases removed from V and 0 bases from J, the gap between germline ends came to 11 bases. CDR3 residues: CASSLGGASGNTIYF. The CDR3 region has the DNA TGTGCCAGTAGTCTTGGGGGGGCCTCTGGAAACACCATATATTTT.

This clone has a handful of counts. This sequence joins TRBV18 and TRBJ2-7; weak D call: TRBD1 (6 bases). The CDR3 runs to 14 residues. The germline V gene encodes CDR1 KGHSH and CDR2 LQKENI. Trimming pared 1 base from V and 3 bases from J, leaving 10 bases between. The CDR3 loop is CASSPQGVNYEQYF. The CDR3 DNA sequence: TGTGCCAGCTCACCACAGGGGGTGAACTACGAGCAGTACTTC. The complete variable domain, with remaining parts taken from reference TRBV18 and TRBJ2-7, reads NAGVMQNPRHLVRRRGQEARLRCSPMKGHSHVYWYRQLPEEGLKFMVYLQKENIIDESGMPKERFSAEFPKEGPSILRIQQVVRGDSAAYFCASSPQGVNYEQYFGPGTRLTVT.

This clone has a handful of counts. This chain connects TRBV7-6 to TRBJ1-1, with 7 nucleotides matching TRBD1. V gave up 6 bases and J gave up 7 bases; unmatched junction bases: 8. The CDR3 runs to 13 residues. Germline V CDR1 and CDR2: SGHVS, FNYEAQ. The CDR3 sequence: CASRRSRDSEAFF. The DNA for the CDR3 is TGTGCCAGCAGAAGAAGCCGGGACAGTGAAGCTTTCTTT.

This rearrangement joins TRBV5-1 to TRBJ2-2; no firm D call. In germline, CDR1 is SGHRS, CDR2 YFSETQ. Trimming pared 6 bases from V and 5 bases from J, leaving 17 bases between. The CDR3 runs 15 residues. Here the CDR3 DNA reads TGCGCCAGCACCGATGTTCCGTTGGAGACCGGGGAGCTGTTTTTT. It translates to CASTDVPLETGELFF.

The CDR3 loop reads CASSASGGTQETQYF. The CDR3 DNA is TGTGCCAGCAGTGCTAGCGGGGGGACGCAAGAGACCCAGTACTTC. The chain is built from TRBV2 and TRBJ2-5; 11 bases agree with TRBD2. CDR1 and CDR2 from the germline V gene are SNHLY and FYNNEI. The CDR3 extends over 15 amino acids. The ends lost 4 bases at V and 2 bases at J; junction bases unmatched: 3.

The chain carries TRBV25-1 and TRBJ1-6; D not certain. CDR3 length equals 15 residues. Trimming shortened V by 4 bases and J by 9 bases, and 16 bases separated the two germline ends. Germline V CDR1 and CDR2: MGHDK, SYGVNS. CDR3 region: CASSAPGSWGSPLHF. The CDR3 nucleotides read TGTGCCAGCAGTGCACCGGGATCCTGGGGTTCACCCCTCCACTTT.

This sequence joins TRBV7-2 and TRBJ1-2; no clear D. The CDR3 sequence is 14 residues long. Between the trimmed V and J ends, which lost 1 base and 2 bases, there was a span of 8 bases. Germline lookup yields CDR1 SGHTA and CDR2 FQGNSA. The CDR3 bases are TGTGCCAGCAGCTTAGATTCGGGGAACTATGGCTACACCTTC. Residues: CASSLDSGNYGYTF.

CDR3 sequence: CASSEQGDSNQPQHF. DNA for the CDR3: TGTGCCAGTTCCGAACAGGGCGATAGCAATCAGCCCCAGCATTTT. The rearrangement links TRBV19 to TRBJ1-5; perhaps TRBD1 as D (6 bases). V was cut by 8 bases and J by 0 bases, with 14 bases left in between. Germline-derived CDR1 and CDR2 are LNHDA and SQIVND (reference sequence). This CDR3 has 15 residues.

This clone appeared a single time. V usage is TRBV2 and J usage is TRBJ1-2, with D possibly being TRBD1 (6 bases). The CDR3 spans 13 residues. In germline, CDR1 is SNHLY, CDR2 FYNNEI. V lost 8 bases, J lost 6 bases, and 16 bases lay in between. CDR3 protein: CASQGGGRDGYTF. CDR3 nucleotides: TGTGCCAGCCAAGGTGGGGGGCGCGATGGCTACACCTTC.

This clone was seen just once. The J gene is TRBJ1-1, the V gene TRBV12-3 or TRBV12-4; D gene uncertain. Trimming removed 6 bases at V and 8 bases at J, with 13 bases between. The CDR3 is made up of 12 amino acids. In DNA, the CDR3 is TGTGCCAGCAGCCGTTTAGAAATAGAAGCTTTCTTT. As protein: CASSRLEIEAFF.

The genes are TRBV10-3 and TRBJ2-5; D is unclear. The CDR3 is made up of 12 amino acids. Germline values: CDR1 ENHRY, CDR2 SYGVKD. V was cut by 2 bases and J by 5 bases, with 6 bases left in between. The CDR3, as DNA: TGTGCCATCAGTGAGATTGGTGAGACCCAGTACTTC. Translating gives CAISEIGETQYF.

This clone was detected only once. The V and J genes are TRBV21-1 and TRBJ1-5; the DNA was not compared with TRBD1, the D call given in the table. TRBV21-1 is labeled a pseudogene. The CDR3 has 15 residues. CDR3 sequence: CASSKGGHSNQPQHF. DNA for the CDR3: TGTGCCAGCAGCAAAGGGGGCCATAGCAATCAGCCCCAGCATTTT.

About this clone: Different DNA sequences within this sample yield the same CDR3. The chain employs TRBV7-9 and TRBJ2-2, with a possible D match to TRBD2 (6 bases). The CDR3 spans 16 residues. Germline V gives CDR1 SEHNR, CDR2 FQNEAQ (reference sequence). V shed 1 base and J shed 6 bases, with 15 bases lying between them. The CDR3 reads CASSLVRRGWSGELFF. In DNA, the CDR3 is TGTGCCAGCAGCTTAGTCCGTCGGGGGTGGTCCGGGGAGCTGTTTTTT.

The chain combines TRBV7-9 with TRBJ1-1, with unresolved D. Trimming shortened V by 1 base and J by 0 bases, and 6 bases separated the two germline ends. Germline values: CDR1 SEHNR, CDR2 FQNEAQ (reference sequence). The CDR3 contains 14 residues. The CDR3 loop reads CASSLGVLNTEAFF. In DNA form, the CDR3 reads TGTGCCAGCAGCTTAGGAGTCTTGAACACTGAAGCTTTCTTT.

This chain links TRBV5-1 with TRBJ2-2, with TRBD2 matching 8 bases. Germline CDR1 is SGHRS and CDR2 is YFSETQ. The CDR3 loop spans 15 amino acids. The J segment lost 3 bases and the V segment lost 4 bases, leaving 5 bases of the junction unmatched. CDR3 DNA: TGCGCCAGCAGCCGGACTAGCCCTGACACCGGGGAGCTGTTTTTT. It translates to CASSRTSPDTGELFF.

V and J are TRBV28 and TRBJ1-1; the match to TRBD1 covers 8 bases. CDR3 length: 14 residues. Unmatched junction bases numbered 5, after V lost 6 bases and J lost 2 bases. Germline V gene data show CDR1 as MDHEN and CDR2 as SYDVKM. The CDR3 DNA follows: TGTGCCAGCAGCCCAGGGGGCGCTAACACTGAAGCTTTCTTT. This gives the protein CASSPGGANTEAFF.

This chain connects TRBV7-3 to TRBJ2-3, with 10 bases lining up with TRBD2. Germline trimming cut 2 bases from V and 3 bases from J; bases unmatched to any gene: 5. The V gene's germline CDR1 is SGHTA and CDR2 FQGTGA. This CDR3 has 16 amino acids. CDR3 DNA: TGTGCCAGCAGCTTACTAGCGGGAGTTTCAACAGATACGCAGTATTTT. Translating it yields CASSLLAGVSTDTQYF.

V is TRBV9 and J is TRBJ2-5; 7 bases agree with TRBD1. The V gene end was trimmed by 4 bases and the J gene end by 2 bases; junction bases not matched to a gene: 5. Germline CDR1 SGDLS, CDR2 YYNGEE. The CDR3 totals 14 residues. The CDR3 DNA reads as TGTGCCAGCAGCCCGGGACAGAGACAAGAGACCCAGTACTTC. It encodes CASSPGQRQETQYF.

The CDR3 here is CASSYSSYGAGNEQFF. The CDR3 nucleotides are TGTGCCAGCAGTTACTCGAGCTACGGAGCGGGCAATGAGCAGTTCTTC. V is TRBV6-6 and J is TRBJ2-1, with D possibly TRBD2 on 6 matching bases. Germline CDR1 and CDR2: MNHNY and SVGAGI (reference sequence). Trimming shortened V by 0 bases and J by 6 bases, and 15 bases separated the two germline ends. The CDR3 has 16 amino acids.

This chain connects TRBV29-1 to TRBJ1-1; D might be TRBD1 (5 bases). This CDR3 has 13 amino acids. Germline assignment: CDR1 SQVTM and CDR2 ANQGSEA. V lost 6 bases, J lost 1 base, and 12 bases lay in between. The DNA of the CDR3 is TGCAGCGTGGGGGGACGGCGGAACACTGAAGCTTTCTTT. Translating it yields CSVGGRRNTEAFF. Full variable domain (missing parts from reference TRBV29-1 and TRBJ1-1): SAVISQKPSRDICQRGTSLTIQCQVDSQVTMMFWYRQQPGQSLTLIATANQGSEATYESGFVIDKFPISRPNLTFSTLTVSNMSPEDSSIYLCSVGGRRNTEAFFGQGTRLTVV.

The chain employs TRBV6-1 and TRBJ1-4, with D maybe TRBD1 (6 bases). The CDR3 is made up of 15 amino acids. Germline V gene sequence: CDR1 MNHNS, CDR2 SASEGT. Between the trimmed V and J ends, which lost 2 bases and 6 bases, there was a span of 13 bases. For the CDR3, the DNA is TGTGCCAGCAGTGAAATACAGGGTTTGGATGAAAAACTGTTTTTT. Protein: CASSEIQGLDEKLFF.

This chain links TRBV7-8 with TRBJ2-1; TRBD2 is a possible D gene (5 bases). V lost 1 base and J 5 bases, leaving 9 bases between the germline ends. Germline V gene data show CDR1 as SGHVS and CDR2 as FQNEAQ. The CDR3 has 14 amino acids. CDR3 nucleotides: TGTGCCAGCAGCTTAGTGACGGGGAACAATGAGCAGTTCTTC. Translated, it gives CASSLVTGNNEQFF.